This T cell receptor (beta chain) is from a study of shared clonotypes between healthy human individuals. Details on this clone: Antigen specificity is unknown.

Sequencing was performed with immunoSEQ multiplex PCR; in TCRdb, only in-frame clones are kept and a portion is missing. The table shows about a million clones, with around three quarters occurring only once. Broader study findings: The four-donor shared clonotypes exceeded non-shared clonotypes in generation probability, with non-shared ones scoring lower.

It was into CD45RA+ naive and CD45RA-negative memory subsets that the CD4+ cells were split. Sequences were obtained from memory CD4+ T cells sorted from blood. As for subset: CD45RA-negative fraction. This receptor was obtained from a man younger than 30 in good health.

The CDR3 nucleotides are TGTGCCAGTAGTCCCATGACAGGGAGCAATCAGCCCCAGCATTTT. Protein product: CASSPMTGSNQPQHF. The gene calls are TRBV19 and TRBJ1-5, with 7 bases aligning to TRBD1. This CDR3 is built from 15 residues. Germline V gives CDR1 LNHDA, CDR2 SQIVND (reference sequence). V gave up 5 bases and J gave up 1 base; unmatched junction bases: 5.